This is a list of T cell receptor beta chains from one sample in a study of cytomegalovirus exposure and HLA in healthy donors. Produced via immunoSEQ multiplex PCR; TCRdb's table is partial and in-frame only. This sample carries about 140,000 clones, approximately 87% of them seen once, and the ten largest clones take 4% to 6.5%. The specimen sequenced was PBMCs. These receptors were obtained from a woman between 25 and 40 years old in good health and CMV-seronegative. Each CDR3 is given with its conserved first and last residue.

>TRBJ1-1|TRBV7-8
CASRVGQSNTEAFF
>TRBJ2-7|TRBV19
CASMGSTYEQYF
>TRBJ2-7|TRBV4-3
CASSQDWALTGGSYEQYF
>TRBJ2-5|TRBV7-8
CASTLSTSGGQETQYF
>TRBJ2-1|TRBV4-3
CASSQDNSGASYNEQFF
>TRBJ2-3|TRBV5-1
CASSLLLAGAKSDTQYF
>TRBJ2-7|TRBV6-1
CASGFLLAREQYF
>TRBJ2-2|TRBV9
CASSTPNTGELFF
>TRBJ2-7|TRBV7-9
CSSTPTGDEQYF
>TRBJ2-7|TRBV7-3
CASSLQRLRETGIREQFCEQYF
>TRBJ1-1|TRBV28
CASSDRGLRSRLNTEAFF
>TRBJ2-5|TRBV30
CAWSVAAGGGWVETQYF
>TRBJ2-7|TRBV11-2
CASSSPGDEQYF